This TCR beta chain was recovered during a study of blood T cells in healthy people across ages. This CDR3 contains 16 residues. The ends were cut back, 0 bases at V and 0 bases at J, with 10 bases in the middle. CDR1 and CDR2 from the germline V gene are SGDLS and YYNGEE. For the second PCR, which ran for roughly 6 to 11 cycles, a sample-barcoded 5' primer and a J-beta primer mix were used. TCRdb used MiXCR to reprocess the 5' RACE reads, holding one entry per CDR3 protein. The sample yields 1,500,000 or so distinct CDR3 sequences, approximately 43% seen once. This clonotype was sampled from a woman aged 18-35 years in good health. The rearrangement uses TRBV9 and TRBJ2-1; TRBD1 or TRBD2 may be the D gene (5 bases each). The sequencing input was blood. CDR3 in DNA: TGTGCCAGCAGCGTAGGGGGGTGGAGCTCCTACAATGAGCAGTTCTTC. It yields the protein CASSVGGWSSYNEQFF.